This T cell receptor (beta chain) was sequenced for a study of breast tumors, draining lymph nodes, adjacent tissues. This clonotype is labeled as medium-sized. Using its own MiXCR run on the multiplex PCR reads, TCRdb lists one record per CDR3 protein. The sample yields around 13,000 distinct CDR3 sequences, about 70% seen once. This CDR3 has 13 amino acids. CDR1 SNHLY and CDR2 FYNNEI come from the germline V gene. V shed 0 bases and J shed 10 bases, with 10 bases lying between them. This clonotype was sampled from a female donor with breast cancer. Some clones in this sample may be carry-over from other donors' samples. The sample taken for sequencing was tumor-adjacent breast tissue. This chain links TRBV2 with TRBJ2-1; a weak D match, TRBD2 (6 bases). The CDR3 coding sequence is TGTGCCAGCAGTGAAGCGCGTCTAGCGGAGCAGTTCTTC. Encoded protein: CASSEARLAEQFF.